A selection of T cell receptor beta chains follows, all from one sample in a study of cytomegalovirus exposure and HLA in healthy donors. Assay used: immunoSEQ multiplex PCR; TCRdb lists only in-frame clones, some missing. The sample has about 160,000 clones, around 80% seen once. Sequencing was performed on PBMCs. All receptors derive from a girl aged 10 to 17 in good health and CMV-seropositive. Both conserved end residues are part of each CDR3. A D gene is named only where the DNA matches it firmly. Expanded clones are given a class, and other clones once, few, many or no size at all.

V	J	D	size	CDR3	DNA
TRBV4-1	TRBJ2-5	-	-	CASSQRTGQETQYF	TGCGCCAGCAGCCAAAGGACGGGGCAAGAGACCCAGTACTTC
TRBV27	TRBJ1-2	TRBD1	-	CASSPTHRGQGYTF	TGTGCCAGCAGCCCTACCCACAGGGGGCAAGGCTACACCTTC
TRBV27	TRBJ2-7	TRBD2	-	CASSTWTSAYEQYF	TGTGCCAGCAGTACGTGGACTAGCGCCTACGAGCAGTACTTC
TRBV15	TRBJ2-7	TRBD2	-	CATSRDPGTSSRAQYF	TGTGCCACCAGCAGAGATCCCGGGACTAGCAGTAGGGCGCAGTACTTC
TRBV28	TRBJ1-2	TRBD1	-	CASSLATLTGSASGYTF	TGTGCCAGCAGTTTGGCCACCTTGACAGGGTCGGCCTCTGGCTACACCTTC
TRBV10-3	TRBJ2-3	TRBD2	-	CAISDPSRASGSTDTQYF	TGTGCCATCAGTGATCCCTCCCGGGCTAGCGGCAGCACAGATACGCAGTATTTT
TRBV2	TRBJ1-1	-	few	CASTWVQMNTEAFF	TGTGCCAGCACATGGGTACAGATGAACACTGAAGCTTTCTTT
TRBV4-2	TRBJ1-6	-	-	CASSLDTNF	TGTGCCAGCAGCCTTGACACCAACTTT
TRBV7-9	TRBJ2-1	TRBD1	-	CASSLDGYRGHEQFF	TGTGCCAGCAGCTTAGACGGGTACAGGGGACATGAGCAGTTCTTC
TRBV6-5	TRBJ1-5	TRBD1	-	CASSRDRGDQPQHF	TGTGCCAGCAGTCGAGACAGGGGAGATCAGCCCCAGCATTTT
TRBV6-5	TRBJ1-5	-	-	CASKFGRGDNQPQHF	TGTGCCAGCAAGTTCGGACGGGGAGACAATCAGCCCCAGCATTTT
TRBV25-1	TRBJ1-2	TRBD1	-	CASSPFGGGTGASYGYTF	TGTGCCAGCAGTCCATTTGGCGGCGGGACAGGGGCCTCCTATGGCTACACCTTC
TRBV15	TRBJ1-4	-	-	CATSEGRATNEKLFF	TGTGCCACCAGCGAGGGGAGGGCAACTAATGAAAAACTGTTTTTT
TRBV2	TRBJ2-1	TRBD1	-	CASRLTGSSYNEQFF	TGTGCCAGCAGATTGACAGGGAGCTCCTACAATGAGCAGTTCTTC
TRBV13	TRBJ2-7	-	-	CASSSVQSSSYEQYF	TGTGCCAGCAGCTCGGTGCAATCATCCTCCTACGAGCAGTACTTC
TRBV5-6	TRBJ2-2	-	-	CASSSGVGRGNAGELFF	TGTGCCAGTAGCTCCGGCGTGGGAAGGGGGAACGCCGGGGAGCTGTTTTTT
TRBV21-1	TRBJ2-3	-	-	CASSQGQALCTDTQYF	TGTGCCAGCAGTCAGGGGCAGGCCCTATGCACAGATACGCAGTATTTT
TRBV7-9	TRBJ2-6	-	-	CASSAAGANVLTF	TGTGCCAGCAGCGCGGCCGGGGCCAACGTCCTGACTTTC
TRBV18	TRBJ2-7	-	-	CASSPTGHEQYF	TGTGCCAGCTCACCTACAGGGCACGAGCAGTACTTC
TRBV7-2	TRBJ2-3	-	-	CASSTRTGYSTDTQYF	TGTGCCAGCAGCACACGGACTGGCTATAGCACAGATACGCAGTATTTT
TRBV5-1	TRBJ1-4	-	-	CASSILPGVWGVDEKLFF	TGCGCCAGCAGCATACTCCCCGGGGTGTGGGGGGTAGATGAAAAACTGTTTTTT
TRBV2	TRBJ1-3	TRBD1	-	CASSRQGSGNTIYF	TGTGCCAGCTCCCGACAGGGGTCCGGAAACACCATATATTTT
TRBV27	TRBJ2-7	-	few	CASSLYSTGSEQYF	TGTGCCAGCAGTTTATACTCGACAGGCTCCGAGCAGTACTTC